This T cell receptor (beta chain) derives from a study of blood T cell repertoires in COVID-19. Overall study context: Collection of acute and convalescent COVID-19 samples took place in the United States, Italy and Spain. Nucleic acid was either cDNA or gDNA, and it came from T cells, B-cell-depleted T cells, or PBMCs.

Per the authors' pipeline: From reference gene primer amplification, estimates of nucleated cell counts were derived. Method: immunoSEQ multiplex PCR; TCRdb's copy keeps in-frame clones and lacks some. D and trimming were read from the DNA, whereas the V and J calls and clone size are those reported in that table. The sample holds over 65,000 clones, 75% to 85% seen once. V was pared by 5 bases and J by 6 bases, with 20 bases between. This CDR3 region has 17 residues. Germline V gene lookup returns CDR1 MDHEN and CDR2 SYDVKM. The source of this sequence is a woman in her thirties or forties with active or convalescent COVID-19. The chain carries TRBV28 and TRBJ2-6; TRBD1 is a possible D gene (7 bases). The specimen sequenced was peripheral blood. The CDR3 sequence is CASSPGRGQIMANVLTF. The CDR3 nucleotides are TGTGCCAGCAGTCCTGGGCGGGGACAGATCATGGCCAACGTCCTGACTTTC.